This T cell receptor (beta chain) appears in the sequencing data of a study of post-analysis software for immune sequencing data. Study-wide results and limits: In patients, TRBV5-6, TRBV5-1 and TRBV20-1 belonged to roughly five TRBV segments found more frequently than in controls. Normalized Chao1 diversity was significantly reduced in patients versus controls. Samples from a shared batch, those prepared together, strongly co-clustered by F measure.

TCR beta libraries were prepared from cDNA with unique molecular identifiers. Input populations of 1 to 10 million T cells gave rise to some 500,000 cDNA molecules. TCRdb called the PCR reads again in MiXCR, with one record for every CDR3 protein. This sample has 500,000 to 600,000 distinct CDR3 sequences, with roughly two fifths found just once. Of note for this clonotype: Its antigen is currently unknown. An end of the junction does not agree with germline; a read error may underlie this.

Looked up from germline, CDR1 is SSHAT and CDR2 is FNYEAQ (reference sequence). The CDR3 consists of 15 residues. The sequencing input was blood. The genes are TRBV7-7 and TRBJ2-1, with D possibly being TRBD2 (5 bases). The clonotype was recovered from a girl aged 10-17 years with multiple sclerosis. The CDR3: CASSPPEAWYNEQFF. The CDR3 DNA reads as TGTGCTAGCAGCCCGCCGGAGGCCTGGTACAATGAGCAGTTCTTC.